These T cell receptor beta chains were read from a single sample in a study of cytomegalovirus exposure and HLA in healthy donors. The data were produced by immunoSEQ multiplex PCR, yet TCRdb's version contains in-frame clones alone and is incomplete. The repertoire includes under 85,000 clones, about 70% of them detected once, and about 10% sits in the top ten. Sequencing was done on a sample of PBMCs. These receptors were obtained from a woman in her thirties in good health and CMV-seronegative. The CDR3 runs from the conserved cysteine through the conserved F or W. The D gene is left open where the match is weak. Clone size appears in some rows only: once, few, many, or a class for an expanded clone.

cdr3_nt,cdr3_aa,v_call,clone_size,j_call,d_call,cdr3_length
TGTGCCAGTAGTGGGGAGACCCTTAACACTGAAGCTTTCTTT,CASSGETLNTEAFF,TRBV19,NA,TRBJ1-1,NA,14
TGTGCCAGCAGAGCAAATGCGAACCAAGAGACCCAGTACTTC,CASRANANQETQYF,TRBV7-2,NA,TRBJ2-5,NA,14
TGTGCCAGCAGTTGGGGTCAGACAGGAAGGCGGACTGAAGCTTTCTTT,CASSWGQTGRRTEAFF,TRBV6-6,NA,TRBJ1-1,NA,16
TGTGCCAGCAGTGTCGGGACTCGGACAGGGGGCGGATTTTTAGGCTACACCTTC,CASSVGTRTGGGFLGYTF,TRBV6-4,NA,TRBJ1-2,TRBD1,18
TGTGCCACTCATCCCTGGGCCCTTTCTGGAAACACCATATATTTT,CATHPWALSGNTIYF,TRBV19,NA,TRBJ1-3,NA,15
TGTGCCAGCCATCCTAGCGGACAAGAGACCCAGTACTTC,CASHPSGQETQYF,TRBV2,few,TRBJ2-5,TRBD2,13
TGTGCCAGCAGCCAACTATTGACCGGGACAGGGATGAAGGATACGCAGTATTTT,CASSQLLTGTGMKDTQYF,TRBV7-3,NA,TRBJ2-3,TRBD1,18
TGTGCCAGCAGTGAGTTCACAGGGGGCGCGTACTCTGAAGCTTTCTTT,CASSEFTGGAYSEAFF,TRBV25-1,NA,TRBJ1-1,TRBD1,16
TGTGCCAGCAGCCAGGGGGCGAGTGAAAAACTGTTTTTT,CASSQGASEKLFF,TRBV14,NA,TRBJ1-4,NA,13
TGTGCCAGCAGCCGAGCGGGGGGAACTCTCGGTGAGCAGTTCTTC,CASSRAGGTLGEQFF,TRBV14,NA,TRBJ2-1,TRBD2,15
TGTGCCAGCAGCTTAGCGAAAGTGACAGACACTGAAGCTTTCTTT,CASSLAKVTDTEAFF,TRBV11-1,NA,TRBJ1-1,NA,15
TGTGCCAGCAGCGTTGAGTCGGAGACCCAGTACTTC,CASSVESETQYF,TRBV9,NA,TRBJ2-5,NA,12
TGCGCCAGCAGCCAAGTAGGGGCAGATACGCAGTATTTT,CASSQVGADTQYF,TRBV4-1,NA,TRBJ2-3,NA,13
TGCGCCAGCAGCTTGGCCGGAGCTAGCACCACCGGGGAGCTGTTTTTT,CASSLAGASTTGELFF,TRBV5-1,once,TRBJ2-2,NA,16
TGTGCCAGCAGCGTAGAAGGGACAGGGGGCATGAACACTGAAGCTTTCTTT,CASSVEGTGGMNTEAFF,TRBV9,NA,TRBJ1-1,TRBD1,17
TGCGCCAGCAGCTTGGGGCCAAAAGATCAGCCCCAGCATTTT,CASSLGPKDQPQHF,TRBV5-1,NA,TRBJ1-5,NA,14